This note documents a single TCR beta chain sequence. Its antigen remains unidentified. The sort gate was single viable CD3+CD4+CD8-CD45RO+ cells for memory CD4+ T cells. The sample originates from a study of memory CD4+ T cells and cytomegalovirus serostatus. Study as a whole: Donors were healthy Belgian adults, some 10 CMV seropositive and around 24 seronegative.

Study outcomes and limitations: CD4+ memory repertoires contained about two fifths of the 164 reported CMV TCRbeta sequences. Median bootstrapped AUC for CMV status was approximately 0.96 originally, 0.85 to 0.92 US-trained.

Germline CDR1 SGHTA, CDR2 FQGNSA. CDR3 length equals 15 residues. V gave up 5 bases and J gave up 0 bases, with 11 bases separating them. Some clones are missing from TCRdb's copy, which holds only in-frame ones; the method was immunoSEQ multiplex PCR. The repertoire has 56,000 or so clones, around 80% of them found once; the top ten carry 0.53%. The chain joins TRBV7-2 to TRBJ2-4; D remains ambiguous. Sequencing was carried out using memory CD4+ T cells from blood. The receptor comes from an adult in good health and CMV-seronegative. Some clones in this sample may be carry-over from other donors' samples. Written as DNA, the CDR3 is TGTGCCAGCAGCCCCCGACCCCTAGCCAAAAACATTCAGTACTTC. Translation: CASSPRPLAKNIQYF.